What follows is one T cell receptor beta chain and its context. The antigen remains undetermined. Some clones are missing from TCRdb's copy, which holds only in-frame ones; the method was immunoSEQ multiplex PCR. The sample shows around 120,000 clones, approximately 90% of them seen only once. This specimen comes from a study of T cell responses to AZD1222 COVID-19 vaccine. Broader study findings: Nearly half of spike-specific TCRs reportedly target variant regions that are unmutated in the B.1.351 and B.1.1.7 variants. A mostly white British donor set with more females was recruited, and clonal diversity was possibly underestimated.

CDR3 length: 17 residues. Looked up from germline, CDR1 is SNHLY and CDR2 is FYNNEI. J was trimmed by 6 bases and V by 2 bases; bases with no gene match: 12. This specimen consisted of peripheral blood, obtained 28 days after the second AZD1222 dose. This clonotype was obtained from an adult who received the AZD1222 COVID-19 vaccine. The rearrangement links TRBV2 to TRBJ2-1; TRBD2 matches 8 bases. Here the CDR3 DNA reads TGTGCCAGCAGTGAATTTGTGGCTAGCGGGTCCCGCAATGAGCAGTTCTTC. This codes for CASSEFVASGSRNEQFF. Full variable domain (missing parts from reference TRBV2 and TRBJ2-1): EPEVTQTPSHQVTQMGQEVILRCVPISNHLYFYWYRQILGQKVEFLVSFYNNEISEKSEIFDDQFSVERPDGSNFTLKIRSTKLEDSAMYFCASSEFVASGSRNEQFFGPGTRLTVL.